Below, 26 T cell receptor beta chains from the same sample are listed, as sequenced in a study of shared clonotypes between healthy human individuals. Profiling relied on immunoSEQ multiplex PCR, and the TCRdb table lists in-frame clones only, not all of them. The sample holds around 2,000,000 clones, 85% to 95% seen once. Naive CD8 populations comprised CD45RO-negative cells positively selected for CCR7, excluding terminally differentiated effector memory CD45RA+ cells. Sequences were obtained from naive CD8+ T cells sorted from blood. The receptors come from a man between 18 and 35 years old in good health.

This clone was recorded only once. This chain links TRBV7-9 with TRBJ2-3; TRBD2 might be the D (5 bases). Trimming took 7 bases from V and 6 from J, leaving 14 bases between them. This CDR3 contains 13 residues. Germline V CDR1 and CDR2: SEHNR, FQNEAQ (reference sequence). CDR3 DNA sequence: TGTGCCAGCATACCATACCCGGGGGATACGCAGTATTTT. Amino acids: CASIPYPGDTQYF. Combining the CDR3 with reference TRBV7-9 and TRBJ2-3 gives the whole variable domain DTGVSQNPRHKITKRGQNVTFRCDPISEHNRLYWYRQTLGQGPEFLTYFQNEAQLEKSRLLSDRFSAERPKGSFSTLEIQRTEQGDSAMYLCASIPYPGDTQYFGPGTRLTVL.

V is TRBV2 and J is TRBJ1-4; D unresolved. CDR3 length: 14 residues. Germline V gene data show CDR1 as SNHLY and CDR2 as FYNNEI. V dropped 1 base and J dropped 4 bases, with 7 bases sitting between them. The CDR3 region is CASSEGRINEKLFF. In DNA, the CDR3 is TGTGCCAGCAGTGAAGGGCGGATTAATGAAAAACTGTTTTTT.

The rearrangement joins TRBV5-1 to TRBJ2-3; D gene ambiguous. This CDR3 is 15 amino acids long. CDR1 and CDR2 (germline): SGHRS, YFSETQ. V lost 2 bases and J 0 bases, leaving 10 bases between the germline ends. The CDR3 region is CASSLWTPSTDTQYF. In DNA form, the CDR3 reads TGCGCCAGCAGCTTATGGACGCCAAGCACAGATACGCAGTATTTT.

The CDR3 is CASSQDITLRAKNIQYF. CDR3 DNA: TGCGCCAGCAGCCAAGATATTACCCTTCGGGCCAAAAACATTCAGTACTTC. V usage is TRBV4-1 and J usage is TRBJ2-4; D not certain. CDR1 is MGHRA, CDR2 YSYEKL, per germline. The length of the CDR3 is 17 residues. V dropped 0 bases and J dropped 1 base, with 13 bases sitting between them.

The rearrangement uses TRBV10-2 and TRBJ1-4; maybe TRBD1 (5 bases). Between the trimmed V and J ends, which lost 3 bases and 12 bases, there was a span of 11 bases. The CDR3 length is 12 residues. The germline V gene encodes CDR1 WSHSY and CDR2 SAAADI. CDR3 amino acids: CASSEVSGQLFF. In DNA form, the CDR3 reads TGCGCCAGCAGTGAAGTGTCAGGGCAACTGTTTTTT.

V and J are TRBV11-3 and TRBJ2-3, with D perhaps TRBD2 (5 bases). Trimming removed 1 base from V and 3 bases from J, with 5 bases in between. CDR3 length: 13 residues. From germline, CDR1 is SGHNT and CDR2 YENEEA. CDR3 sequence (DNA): TGTGCCAGCAGCTTAGCGGGGACAGATACGCAGTATTTT. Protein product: CASSLAGTDTQYF.

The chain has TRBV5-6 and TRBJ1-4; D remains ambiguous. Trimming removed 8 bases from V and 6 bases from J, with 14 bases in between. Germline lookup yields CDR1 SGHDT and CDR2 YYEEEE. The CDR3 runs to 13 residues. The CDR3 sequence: CASYAQAHEKLFF. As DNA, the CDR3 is TGTGCCAGTTATGCTCAGGCACATGAAAAACTGTTTTTT. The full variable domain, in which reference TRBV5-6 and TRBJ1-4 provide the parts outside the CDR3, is DAGVTQSPTHLIKTRGQQVTLRCSPKSGHDTVSWYQQALGQGPQFIFQYYEEEERQRGNFPDRFSGHQFPNYSSELNVNALLLGDSALYLCASYAQAHEKLFFGSGTQLSVL.

CDR3 protein: CASSQPGTGMTEKLFF. As DNA, the CDR3 is TGCGCCAGCAGCCAACCCGGGACAGGGATGACAGAAAAACTGTTTTTT. This rearrangement joins TRBV4-1 to TRBJ1-4; 9 positions match TRBD1. This CDR3 spans 16 amino acids. Unmatched junction bases numbered 9, after V lost 2 bases and J lost 8 bases. From germline, CDR1 is MGHRA and CDR2 YSYEKL.

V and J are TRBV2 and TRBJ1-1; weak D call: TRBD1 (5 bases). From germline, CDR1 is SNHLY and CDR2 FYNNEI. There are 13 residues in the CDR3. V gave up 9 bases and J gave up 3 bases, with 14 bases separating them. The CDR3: CASSGIIDTEAFF. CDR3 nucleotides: TGTGCCAGTTCAGGGATTATCGACACTGAAGCTTTCTTT.

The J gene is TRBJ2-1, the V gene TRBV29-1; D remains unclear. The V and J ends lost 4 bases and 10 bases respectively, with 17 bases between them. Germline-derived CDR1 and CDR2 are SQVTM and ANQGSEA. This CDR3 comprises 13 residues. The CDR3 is CSVGPRRLYEQFF. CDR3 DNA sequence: TGCAGCGTTGGCCCCCGCCGGTTGTACGAGCAGTTCTTC.

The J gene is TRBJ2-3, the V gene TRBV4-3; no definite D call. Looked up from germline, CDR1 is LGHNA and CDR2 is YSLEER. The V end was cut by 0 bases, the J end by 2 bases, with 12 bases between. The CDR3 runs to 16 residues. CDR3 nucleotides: TGCGCCAGCAGCCAAGATTTCTCCGGATCCACAGATACGCAGTATTTT. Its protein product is CASSQDFSGSTDTQYF.

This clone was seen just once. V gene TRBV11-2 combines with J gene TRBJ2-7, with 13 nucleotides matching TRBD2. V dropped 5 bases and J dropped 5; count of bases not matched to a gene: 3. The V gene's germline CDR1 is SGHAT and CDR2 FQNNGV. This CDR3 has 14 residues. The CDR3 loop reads CASSQLAGGDEQYF. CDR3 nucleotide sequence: TGTGCCAGCAGCCAACTAGCGGGAGGGGACGAGCAGTACTTC.

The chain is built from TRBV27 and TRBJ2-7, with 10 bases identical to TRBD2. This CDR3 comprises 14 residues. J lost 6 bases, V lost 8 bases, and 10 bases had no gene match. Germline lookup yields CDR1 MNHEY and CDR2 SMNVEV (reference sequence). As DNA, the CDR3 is TGTGCCAGCGGGCCGGCTAGCGGGAGCATCGAGCAGTACTTC. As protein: CASGPASGSIEQYF.

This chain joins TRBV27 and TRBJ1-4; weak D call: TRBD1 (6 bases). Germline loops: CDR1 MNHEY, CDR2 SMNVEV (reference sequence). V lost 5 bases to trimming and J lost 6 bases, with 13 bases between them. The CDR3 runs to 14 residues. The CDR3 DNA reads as TGTGCCAGCAGTCCCACCAACAGGGATGAAAAACTGTTTTTT. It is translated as CASSPTNRDEKLFF.

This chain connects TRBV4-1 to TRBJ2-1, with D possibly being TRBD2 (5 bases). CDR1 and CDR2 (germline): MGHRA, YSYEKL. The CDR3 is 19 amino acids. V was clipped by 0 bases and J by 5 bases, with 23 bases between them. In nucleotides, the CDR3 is TGCGCCAGCAGCCAAGATAACGAAGGACCCTACGTGGGAGACAATGAGCAGTTCTTC. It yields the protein CASSQDNEGPYVGDNEQFF.

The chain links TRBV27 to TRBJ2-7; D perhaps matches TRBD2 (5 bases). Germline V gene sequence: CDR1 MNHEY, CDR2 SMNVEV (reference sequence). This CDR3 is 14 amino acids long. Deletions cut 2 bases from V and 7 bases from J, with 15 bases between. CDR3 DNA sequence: TGTGCCAGCAGTTTACTACCGGGGTCCGGGGAGCAGTACTTC. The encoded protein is CASSLLPGSGEQYF.

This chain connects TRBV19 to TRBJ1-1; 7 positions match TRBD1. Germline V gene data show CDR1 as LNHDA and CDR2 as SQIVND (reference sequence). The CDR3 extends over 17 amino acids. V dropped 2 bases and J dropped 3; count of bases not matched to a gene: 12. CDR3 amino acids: CASSIWVGVGTDTEAFF. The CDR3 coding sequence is TGTGCCAGTAGTATATGGGTTGGTGTGGGGACAGACACTGAAGCTTTCTTT.

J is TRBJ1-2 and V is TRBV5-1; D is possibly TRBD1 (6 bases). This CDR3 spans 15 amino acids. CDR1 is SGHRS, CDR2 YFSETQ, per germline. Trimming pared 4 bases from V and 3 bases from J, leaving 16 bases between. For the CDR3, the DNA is TGCGCCAGCAGCCAGGACAGCTCCCTCGACTATGGCTACACCTTC. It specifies CASSQDSSLDYGYTF.

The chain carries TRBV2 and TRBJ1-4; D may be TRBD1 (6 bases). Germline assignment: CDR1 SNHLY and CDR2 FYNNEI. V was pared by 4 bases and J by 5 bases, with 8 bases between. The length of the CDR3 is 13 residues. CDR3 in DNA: TGTGCCAGCAGTGTAACAGGGAATGAAAAACTGTTTTTT. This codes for CASSVTGNEKLFF.

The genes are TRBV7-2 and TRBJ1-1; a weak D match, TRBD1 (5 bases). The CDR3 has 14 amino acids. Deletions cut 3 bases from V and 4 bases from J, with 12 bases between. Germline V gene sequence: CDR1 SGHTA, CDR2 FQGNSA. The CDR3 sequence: CASSFFGRATEAFF. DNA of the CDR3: TGTGCCAGCAGCTTCTTTGGCAGGGCCACTGAAGCTTTCTTT.

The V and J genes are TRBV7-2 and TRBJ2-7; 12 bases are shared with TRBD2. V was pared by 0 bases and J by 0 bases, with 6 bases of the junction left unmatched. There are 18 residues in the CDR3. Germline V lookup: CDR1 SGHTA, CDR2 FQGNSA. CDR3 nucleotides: TGTGCCAGCAGCTTAGCCGGGGGACTAGCGGGTTTCTCCTACGAGCAGTACTTC. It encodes CASSLAGGLAGFSYEQYF.

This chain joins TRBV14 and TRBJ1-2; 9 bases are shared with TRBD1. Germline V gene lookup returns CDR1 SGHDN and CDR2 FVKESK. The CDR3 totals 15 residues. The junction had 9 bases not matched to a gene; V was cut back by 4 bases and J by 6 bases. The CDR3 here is CASSLPGQGGDGYTF. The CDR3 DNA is TGTGCCAGCAGCCTTCCGGGACAGGGAGGGGATGGCTACACCTTC.

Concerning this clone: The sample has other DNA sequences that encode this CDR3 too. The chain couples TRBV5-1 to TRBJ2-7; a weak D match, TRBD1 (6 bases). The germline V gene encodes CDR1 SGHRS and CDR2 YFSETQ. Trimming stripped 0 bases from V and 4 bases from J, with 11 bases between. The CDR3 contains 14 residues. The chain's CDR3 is CASSLGSGEYEQYF. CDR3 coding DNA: TGCGCCAGCAGCTTGGGCTCAGGGGAATACGAGCAGTACTTC.

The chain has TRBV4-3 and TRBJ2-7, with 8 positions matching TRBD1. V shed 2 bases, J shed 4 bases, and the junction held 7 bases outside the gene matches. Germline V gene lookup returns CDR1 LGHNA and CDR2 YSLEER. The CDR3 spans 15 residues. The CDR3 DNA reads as TGCGCCAGCAGCCAATCGGACAGGGAACGGTACGAGCAGTACTTC. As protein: CASSQSDRERYEQYF.

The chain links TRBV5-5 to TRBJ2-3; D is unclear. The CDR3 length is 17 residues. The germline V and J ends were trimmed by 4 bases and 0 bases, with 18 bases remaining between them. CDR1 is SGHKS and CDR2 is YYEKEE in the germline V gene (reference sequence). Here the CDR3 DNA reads TGTGCCAGCAGCCACAACGTGGCTAGTGGTAGCACAGATACGCAGTATTTT. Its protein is CASSHNVASGSTDTQYF.

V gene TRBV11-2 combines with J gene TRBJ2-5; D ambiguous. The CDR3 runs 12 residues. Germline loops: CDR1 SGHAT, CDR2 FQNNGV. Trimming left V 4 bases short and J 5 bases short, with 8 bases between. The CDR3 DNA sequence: TGTGCCAGCAGCTCTCCCGTCGAGACCCAGTACTTC. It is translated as CASSSPVETQYF.